Shown below are 10 T cell receptor beta chains from a single sample sequenced in a study of blood T cell repertoires in COVID-19. Produced via immunoSEQ multiplex PCR; TCRdb's table is partial and in-frame only. Seen here are 50,000 to 65,000 clones, approximately 91% observed once, and the top ten hold about 3.2%. What was sequenced was peripheral blood. The receptors here all came from a man aged 50 to 60 with active COVID-19.

The rearrangement links TRBV5-6 to TRBJ2-1, with TRBD2 matching over 8 bases. The CDR3 sequence is 15 residues long. Germline lookup yields CDR1 SGHDT and CDR2 YYEEEE. Trimming took 4 bases from V and 5 from J; bases not matched to a gene: 8. This CDR3 is CASSPGRGEDNEQFF. The DNA of the CDR3 is TGTGCCAGCAGCCCGGGGCGGGGGGAAGACAATGAGCAGTTCTTC.

This chain uses TRBV6-6 with TRBJ2-5, with D perhaps matching TRBD1 (5 bases). The length of the CDR3 is 15 residues. V was cut by 0 bases and J by 5 bases, with 13 bases left in between. Per the germline V gene, CDR1 is MNHNY and CDR2 is SVGAGI (reference sequence). The CDR3 is CASSYSGARMETQYF. CDR3 DNA: TGTGCCAGCAGTTACTCAGGGGCCCGAATGGAGACCCAGTACTTC.

The rearrangement links TRBV3-1 (or the pseudogene TRBV3-2) to TRBJ2-2; 8 nucleotides align to TRBD2. The CDR3 is 16 residues long. Looked up from germline, CDR1 is LGHDT and CDR2 is YNNKEL (reference sequence). V trimming: 4 bases; J trimming: 7 bases; junction bases outside the gene matches: 11. The CDR3 is CASSPRSGGTSGELFF. The DNA for the CDR3 is TGTGCCAGCAGCCCCCGTAGTGGGGGGACTAGCGGGGAGCTGTTTTTT.

The rearrangement links TRBV5-1 to TRBJ1-6; possible D gene TRBD1, 6 bases. CDR1 and CDR2 from the germline V gene are SGHRS and YFSETQ. V lost 4 bases to trimming and J lost 2 bases, with 16 bases between them. This CDR3 has 17 amino acids. CDR3 DNA sequence: TGCGCCAGCAGCCCGAGAGGGGACAAACCCTATAATTCACCCCTCCACTTT. Translated: CASSPRGDKPYNSPLHF.

The chain uses TRBV7-2 and TRBJ1-5; 8 positions agree with TRBD1. V trimming: 5 bases; J trimming: 6 bases; junction bases outside the gene matches: 9. Germline V gives CDR1 SGHTA, CDR2 FQGNSA. The CDR3 is made up of 15 amino acids. The chain's CDR3 is CASSMGQAAPQPQHF. For the CDR3, the DNA is TGTGCCAGCAGCATGGGACAGGCCGCCCCTCAGCCCCAGCATTTT.

The CDR3 sequence: CASSPGTGKDTQYF. Written as DNA, the CDR3 is TGTGCCAGCAGCCCGGGGACAGGGAAGGATACGCAGTATTTT. The rearrangement uses TRBV13 and TRBJ2-3, with 9 bases fitting TRBD1. Germline CDR1 reads PRHDT; CDR2 reads FYEKMQ (reference sequence). V lost 5 bases to trimming and J lost 6 bases; unmatched junction nucleotides: 6. The CDR3 consists of 14 residues.

The rearrangement joins TRBV5-6 to TRBJ1-4; 8 positions match TRBD1. Germline trimming cut 3 bases from V and 8 bases from J; bases unmatched to any gene: 9. This CDR3 is built from 15 residues. Germline V CDR1 and CDR2: SGHDT, YYEEEE. The CDR3 DNA is TGTGCCAGCAGCTCACAGGGGGGCAGGAGGGAAAAACTGTTTTTT. The encoded protein is CASSSQGGRREKLFF.

This rearrangement joins TRBV27 to TRBJ1-5; D uncertain. Germline V gene sequence: CDR1 MNHEY, CDR2 SMNVEV (reference sequence). V was pared by 0 bases and J by 0 bases, with 12 bases between. The CDR3 length is 17 residues. CDR3 loop: CASSLSKFDISNQPQHF. The CDR3 nucleotides are TGTGCCAGCAGTTTATCGAAGTTTGACATTAGCAATCAGCCCCAGCATTTT.

The CDR3 protein is CASSYSRTGNTEAFF. The CDR3 coding sequence is TGTGCCAGCAGTTACTCGCGGACAGGCAACACTGAAGCTTTCTTT. The V gene is TRBV6-5, the J gene TRBJ1-1, with TRBD1 matching 7 bases. This CDR3 is built from 15 residues. The V gene end was trimmed by 0 bases and the J gene end by 2 bases; junction bases not matched to a gene: 3. Germline V gene data show CDR1 as MNHEY and CDR2 as SVGAGI.

V usage is TRBV5-8 and J usage is TRBJ2-5, with D tentatively TRBD2 (5 bases). The germline CDR1 and CDR2 sequences are SGHTS and YDEGEE. CDR3 length: 14 amino acids. Trimming removed 10 bases from V and 5 bases from J, with 21 bases in between. The CDR3 loop is CAVGRRIRFETQYF. In DNA form, the CDR3 reads TGTGCCGTCGGGCGGAGGATTCGGTTCGAGACCCAGTACTTC.